The clone carrying this TCR beta chain was counted a few times. Original processing notes: Amplification from reference gene primers served as the basis for estimated nucleated cell counts. Sequencing used immunoSEQ multiplex PCR; TCRdb keeps in-frame clones, though not all of them. That table gives V, J and clone size, and the DNA gave D and trimming. Here the sample spans some 180,000 clones, approximately 88% being singletons. It was during active infection that Seattle patients were enrolled and then longitudinally followed. The data were taken from a study of blood T cell repertoires in COVID-19. Study details: From the United States, Italy and Spain came samples of acute and convalescent COVID-19.

Germline V gene data show CDR1 as SGHNT and CDR2 as YYREEE (reference sequence). This CDR3 comprises 15 residues. V lost 2 bases, J lost 5 bases, and 5 bases stayed unmatched. This TCR came from a woman between 35 and 50 years old with COVID-19, enrolled during active disease. The V gene is TRBV5-4, the J gene TRBJ2-5, with 11 bases lining up with TRBD2. Sequencing input: peripheral blood. CDR3 sequence: CASSFVAGGSETQYF. The CDR3 nucleotides are TGTGCCAGCAGCTTTGTAGCGGGAGGGAGTGAGACCCAGTACTTC.